The next 32 T cell receptor beta chains were all read from a single sample in a study of cytomegalovirus exposure and HLA in healthy donors. The PCR was carried out with 60 Vbeta primers and 13 Jbeta primers. The assay was immunoSEQ multiplex PCR, and TCRdb's table has in-frame clones only and misses some. The sample includes some 170,000 clones, over 60% of them seen just once. The source material was PBMCs. These receptor sequences come from a man between 35 and 55 years old in good health and CMV-seropositive.

In its sample, this clone was seen a few times. The chain recombines TRBV7-2 with TRBJ2-3, with D possibly being TRBD2 (5 bases). V shed 3 bases and J shed 2 bases, with 15 bases lying between them. The CDR3 sequence is 16 residues long. Germline V gene data show CDR1 as SGHTA and CDR2 as FQGNSA. The CDR3, as DNA: TGTGCCAGCAGCTTGGGAGCTAGCCGGTACACAGATACGCAGTATTTT. Translation gives CASSLGASRYTDTQYF.

The chain carries TRBV5-8 and TRBJ2-1; 12 positions agree with TRBD2. The V segment lost 2 bases and the J segment 7 bases; nucleotides outside the gene matches: 4. Germline CDR1 is SGHTS and CDR2 is YDEGEE. This CDR3 spans 15 amino acids. CDR3 residues: CASSLTSGRPNEQFF. CDR3 coding DNA: TGTGCCAGCAGCTTAACTAGCGGGAGGCCGAATGAGCAGTTCTTC.

This clone is a singleton in its sample. The chain employs TRBV5-1 and TRBJ1-2, with TRBD1 matching over 8 bases. CDR3 size: 13 residues. CDR1 is SGHRS, CDR2 YFSETQ, per germline. Trimming took 4 bases from V and 6 from J; bases not matched to a gene: 5. The CDR3 is CASSLQGEDGYTF. CDR3 nucleotide sequence: TGCGCCAGCAGCCTACAGGGGGAGGATGGCTACACCTTC.

V usage is TRBV6-5 and J usage is TRBJ1-5; TRBD1 might be the D (6 bases). Per germline, CDR1 MNHEY and CDR2 SVGAGI. The CDR3 covers 12 residues. Between the trimmed V and J ends, which lost 6 bases and 9 bases, there was a span of 12 bases. The CDR3 DNA follows: TGTGCCAGCAGCCAAATCAGGGGGCCCCAGCATTTT. The encoded protein is CASSQIRGPQHF.

This clone was picked up a small number of times. This chain uses TRBV30 with TRBJ1-4, with no clear D. V lost 1 base and J lost 2, with 5 bases in between. The germline V gene encodes CDR1 GTSNPN and CDR2 SVGIG (reference sequence). CDR3 size: 13 residues. CDR3 residues: CAWSAGTNEKLFF. Here the CDR3 DNA reads TGTGCCTGGAGTGCCGGGACTAATGAAAAACTGTTTTTT.

V and J are TRBV7-4 and TRBJ2-7; 9 bases are shared with TRBD2. The CDR3 sequence is 16 residues long. After removal of 1 base from V and 2 bases from J, the junction contained 6 bases not matched to a gene. Germline V gene sequence: CDR1 SGHVT, CDR2 SQSDAQ. The CDR3 DNA reads as TGTGCCAGCAGCTTAGGCGTGACTAGCGGTACCTACGAGCAGTACTTC. Translating it yields CASSLGVTSGTYEQYF.

The V and J genes are TRBV9 and TRBJ1-3, with D tentatively TRBD1 (5 bases). This CDR3 spans 15 amino acids. The germline gives CDR1 SGDLS, CDR2 YYNGEE. Trimming left V 4 bases short and J 4 bases short, with 15 bases between. CDR3 in DNA: TGTGCCAGCAGCTTTGGACTAGGGGCAGGAAACACCATATATTTT. This gives the protein CASSFGLGAGNTIYF.

V and J are TRBV15 and TRBJ2-5; no clear D gene. Germline lookup yields CDR1 LNHNV and CDR2 YYDKDF (reference sequence). V lost 4 bases and J lost 4, with 10 bases in between. This CDR3 region has 13 residues. This CDR3 reads CATSIDRRETQYF. The CDR3 DNA sequence: TGTGCCACCAGCATAGACCGCAGAGAGACCCAGTACTTC.

The chain employs TRBV7-9 and TRBJ1-6, with 8 bases matching TRBD1. The V gene's germline CDR1 is SEHNR and CDR2 FQNEAQ (reference sequence). This CDR3 region has 12 residues. Germline trimming cut 7 bases from V and 15 bases from J; bases unmatched to any gene: 8. CDR3 in DNA: TGTGCCAGCACCCTGGACAGGGTTCACCTCCACTTT. It encodes CASTLDRVHLHF.

V is TRBV6-5 and J is TRBJ1-1; tentative D call: TRBD1 (6 bases). Germline V lookup: CDR1 MNHEY, CDR2 SVGAGI. The CDR3 sequence is 13 residues long. Deletions cut 7 bases from V and 7 bases from J, with 16 bases between. The DNA of the CDR3 is TGTGCCAGCACTAAACAGGGAATCAATGAAGCTTTCTTT. It specifies CASTKQGINEAFF.

This clone was seen a handful of times. In DNA form, the CDR3 reads TGTGCCAGCAGCTACACAGGGGCCTATGGCTACACCTTC. Translation gives CASSYTGAYGYTF. This chain joins TRBV5-6 and TRBJ1-2, with 7 bases fitting TRBD1. From germline, CDR1 is SGHDT and CDR2 YYEEEE. This CDR3 has 13 residues. The trim removed 3 bases at V and 4 bases at J, leaving 3 bases unmatched.

V is TRBV9 and J is TRBJ2-1; a possible D gene is TRBD2 (5 bases). The germline V gene encodes CDR1 SGDLS and CDR2 YYNGEE. The CDR3 has 16 residues. The V and J ends lost 0 bases and 7 bases respectively, with 17 bases between them. The CDR3 region is CASSVASTGSLNEQFF. Written as DNA, the CDR3 is TGTGCCAGCAGCGTAGCTTCGACGGGGAGCCTTAATGAGCAGTTCTTC.

As for this clone: The missing conserved phenylalanine or tryptophan at the end of this CDR3 makes a read error likely. No DNA is shown, since the ends of the CDR3 on it are uncertain; the CDR3 is the one TCRdb lists. The V gene is TRBV2, the J gene TRBJ2-3; TRBD1 is the table's D call and was not checked against the DNA. The CDR3 sequence runs 11 residues, both termini included. Germline V CDR1 and CDR2: SNHLY, FYNNEI. The CDR3 loop is CASSDAQGKLL.

The chain carries TRBV7-9 and TRBJ2-1; 7 bases are shared with TRBD1. Germline V gene data show CDR1 as SEHNR and CDR2 as FQNEAQ (reference sequence). CDR3 length: 15 residues. J gave up 5 bases and V 5 bases, and 9 bases lay outside the gene matches. CDR3 loop: CASSAPGTADNEQFF. CDR3 coding DNA: TGTGCCAGCAGCGCCCCCGGGACAGCAGACAATGAGCAGTTCTTC.

The chain links TRBV19 to TRBJ2-1; D perhaps matches TRBD2 (6 bases). This CDR3 region has 15 residues. Trimming removed 1 base at V and 4 bases at J, with 11 bases between. Germline CDR1 and CDR2: LNHDA and SQIVND (reference sequence). The DNA for the CDR3 is TGTGCCAGTAGTATAGGAAGCGGGTCGTACAATGAGCAGTTCTTC. Translating it yields CASSIGSGSYNEQFF.

This rearrangement joins TRBV5-1 to TRBJ2-1, with TRBD2 identical over 7 bases. Germline V gene sequence: CDR1 SGHRS, CDR2 YFSETQ. V shed 0 bases and J 13 bases; nucleotides not matched to a gene: 7. The CDR3 consists of 13 residues. The CDR3 here is CASSLVSGGSQFF. As DNA, the CDR3 is TGCGCCAGCAGCTTGGTTTCGGGAGGATCCCAGTTCTTC.

The gene calls are TRBV28 and TRBJ2-1; 8 bases map to TRBD1. Germline V lookup: CDR1 MDHEN, CDR2 SYDVKM. V lost 5 bases to trimming and J lost 15 bases; unmatched junction nucleotides: 9. The CDR3 spans 12 residues. This chain's CDR3 is CASSTPGQAPFF. The CDR3 nucleotides are TGTGCCAGCAGTACCCCGGGACAGGCTCCGTTCTTC.

This chain links TRBV18 with TRBJ2-4; 7 positions match TRBD1. This CDR3 region has 12 residues. Trimming removed 3 bases from V and 12 bases from J; junction bases left unmatched: 5. Per germline, CDR1 KGHSH and CDR2 LQKENI. The DNA for the CDR3 is TGTGCCAGCTCACCCGACAGGGCGGGTCAGTACTTC. Encoded protein: CASSPDRAGQYF.

This chain uses TRBV7-3 with TRBJ1-2; D perhaps matches TRBD1 (6 bases). The V and J ends lost 5 bases and 5 bases respectively, with 18 bases between them. The CDR3 is 15 residues long. CDR1 is SGHTA, CDR2 FQGTGA, per germline. The CDR3 DNA sequence: TGTGCCAGCAGCCGGGATGGCGGGAGGGGGTATGGCTACACCTTC. Protein: CASSRDGGRGYGYTF.

The rearrangement uses TRBV7-2 and TRBJ2-3, with 8 positions matching TRBD1. Unmatched junction bases numbered 5, after V lost 5 bases and J lost 4 bases. In germline, CDR1 is SGHTA, CDR2 FQGNSA. The CDR3 consists of 14 residues. The CDR3 DNA reads as TGTGCCAGCAGCCCCCAGGGGGCTTCAGATACGCAGTATTTT. Amino acids: CASSPQGASDTQYF.

This chain joins TRBV9 and TRBJ2-1, with D possibly TRBD2 on 5 matching bases. The V gene lost 0 bases and the J gene lost 3 bases, with 10 bases spanning the gap. The germline V gene has CDR1 SGDLS and CDR2 YYNGEE. CDR3 length: 15 amino acids. The CDR3 reads CASSVAVGDYNEQFF. In DNA, the CDR3 is TGTGCCAGCAGCGTAGCTGTGGGAGACTACAATGAGCAGTTCTTC. Looking up the rest from reference TRBV9 and TRBJ2-1 gives the full variable domain: DSGVTQTPKHLITATGQRVTLRCSPRSGDLSVYWYQQSLDQGLQFLIQYYNGEERAKGNILERFSAQQFPDLHSELNLSSLELGDSALYFCASSVAVGDYNEQFFGPGTRLTVL.

The V call is TRBV19, the J call TRBJ1-1; perhaps TRBD1 as D (5 bases). CDR3 length: 12 residues. V was cut by 3 bases and J by 7 bases, with 9 bases left in between. Per the germline V gene, CDR1 is LNHDA and CDR2 is SQIVND (reference sequence). The CDR3 protein is CASSIQGGEAFF. CDR3 sequence (DNA): TGTGCCAGTAGTATCCAGGGTGGTGAAGCTTTCTTT.

This chain connects TRBV11-1 to TRBJ2-7, with TRBD2 matching over 10 bases. Losses at the gene ends were 5 bases for V and 0 bases for J; bases not matched to a gene: 7. CDR1 is SGHAT and CDR2 is FQDESV in the germline V gene (reference sequence). The CDR3 loop spans 16 amino acids. The CDR3 region has the DNA TGTGCCAGCAGCGTGCTCGGGACTAGCGTCTCCTACGAGCAGTACTTC. Protein product: CASSVLGTSVSYEQYF.

The rearrangement links TRBV30 to TRBJ2-5; 7 bases align to TRBD2. Germline V lookup: CDR1 GTSNPN, CDR2 SVGIG (reference sequence). This CDR3 has 13 amino acids. V gave up 5 bases and J gave up 4 bases; unmatched junction bases: 7. CDR3 residues: CAWGLAGPETQYF. DNA for the CDR3: TGTGCCTGGGGTTTAGCGGGCCCAGAGACCCAGTACTTC. The whole variable domain, filled in from reference TRBV30 and TRBJ2-5, reads SQTIHQWPATLVQPVGSPLSLECTVEGTSNPNLYWYRQAAGRGLQLLFYSVGIGQISSEVPQNLSASRPQDRQFILSSKKLLLSDSGFYLCAWGLAGPETQYFGPGTRLLVL.

This chain connects TRBV15 to TRBJ1-3, with D possibly being TRBD1 (6 bases). CDR3 size: 15 residues. CDR1 and CDR2 from the germline V gene are LNHNV and YYDKDF (reference sequence). V lost 1 base to trimming and J lost 1 base, with 8 bases between them. CDR3 sequence reads: CATSRVGASGNTIYF. CDR3 sequence (DNA): TGTGCCACCAGCAGAGTGGGGGCTTCTGGAAACACCATATATTTT.

This chain links TRBV19 with TRBJ1-1, with D unclear. Germline-derived CDR1 and CDR2 are LNHDA and SQIVND (reference sequence). Trimming removed 7 bases at V and 0 bases at J, with 9 bases between. CDR3 length: 13 amino acids. The CDR3 region is CASTSFMNTEAFF. The CDR3, as DNA: TGTGCCAGTACTAGTTTTATGAACACTGAAGCTTTCTTT.

This clone was detected a few times. The CDR3 reads CASGGTGSHEQYF. The CDR3 DNA reads as TGTGCCAGCGGCGGGACAGGGTCGCACGAGCAGTACTTC. The chain carries TRBV6-5 and TRBJ2-5, with TRBD1 identical over 9 bases. TRBJ2-7 matches the DNA end more closely, so the J call is doubtful. The CDR3 runs to 13 residues. Germline CDR1 and CDR2: MNHEY and SVGAGI.

The V gene is TRBV5-1, the J gene TRBJ2-1; 10 nucleotides agree with TRBD1. With V trimmed by 7 bases and J by 9 bases, 16 bases remained unmatched. Germline V CDR1 and CDR2: SGHRS, YFSETQ. CDR3 length: 16 residues. CDR3 residues: CASSLDVRTGGFEQFF. The CDR3 bases are TGCGCCAGCTCCCTGGACGTCAGGACAGGGGGATTTGAGCAGTTCTTC. Together with reference TRBV5-1 and TRBJ2-1, the CDR3 gives the full variable domain: KAGVTQTPRYLIKTRGQQVTLSCSPISGHRSVSWYQQTPGQGLQFLFEYFSETQRNKGNFPGRFSGRQFSNSRSEMNVSTLELGDSALYLCASSLDVRTGGFEQFFGPGTRLTVL.

V and J are TRBV28 and TRBJ1-5, with 8 bases fitting TRBD1. Trimming removed 4 bases from V and 0 bases from J; junction bases left unmatched: 2. The CDR3 contains 15 residues. Per germline, CDR1 MDHEN and CDR2 SYDVKM. In DNA, the CDR3 is TGTGCCAGCAGTTCGACAGGGGTTAGCAATCAGCCCCAGCATTTT. Its translation is CASSSTGVSNQPQHF. Full variable domain (rest looked up from reference TRBV28 and TRBJ1-5): DVKVTQSSRYLVKRTGEKVFLECVQDMDHENMFWYRQDPGLGLRLIYFSYDVKMKEKGDIPEGYSVSREKKERFSLILESASTNQTSMYLCASSSTGVSNQPQHFGDGTRLSIL.

The chain recombines TRBV6-1 with TRBJ2-3; D may be TRBD2 (5 bases). Deletions cut 4 bases from V and 1 base from J, with 12 bases between. The CDR3 consists of 15 residues. Germline V gene data show CDR1 as MNHNS and CDR2 as SASEGT. CDR3 DNA: TGTGCCAGCAGTGCCGGGAATTCGGGCACAGATACGCAGTATTTT. Translating it yields CASSAGNSGTDTQYF.

The chain joins TRBV28 to TRBJ1-1; a weak D match, TRBD1 (5 bases). Per germline, CDR1 MDHEN and CDR2 SYDVKM. The CDR3 loop spans 15 amino acids. Trimming stripped 2 bases from V and 5 bases from J, with 15 bases between. The CDR3 is CASSLGAGRGTEAFF. The CDR3 coding sequence is TGTGCCAGCAGTTTAGGGGCAGGGAGGGGAACTGAAGCTTTCTTT.

This chain links TRBV10-3 with TRBJ2-1; D gene ambiguous. This CDR3 spans 15 amino acids. Germline CDR1 reads ENHRY; CDR2 reads SYGVKD. V lost 0 bases and J lost 9, with 15 bases in between. The CDR3 nucleotides read TGTGCCATCAGTGAGTCCCCTCGTCCTCTAAGTGAGCAGTTCTTC. It translates to CAISESPRPLSEQFF.